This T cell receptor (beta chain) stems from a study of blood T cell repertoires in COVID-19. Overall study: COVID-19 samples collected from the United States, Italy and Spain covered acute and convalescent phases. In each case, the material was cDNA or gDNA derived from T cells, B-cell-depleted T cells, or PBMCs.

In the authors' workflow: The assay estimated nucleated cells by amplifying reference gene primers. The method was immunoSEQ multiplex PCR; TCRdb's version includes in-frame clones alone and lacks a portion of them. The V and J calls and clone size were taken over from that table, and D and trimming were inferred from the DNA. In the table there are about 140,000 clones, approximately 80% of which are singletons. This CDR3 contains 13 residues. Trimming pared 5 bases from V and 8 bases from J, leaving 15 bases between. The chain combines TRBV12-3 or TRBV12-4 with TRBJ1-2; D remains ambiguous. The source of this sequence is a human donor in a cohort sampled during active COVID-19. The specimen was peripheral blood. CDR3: CASSPTADFGYTF. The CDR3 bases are TGTGCCAGCAGTCCCACCGCGGACTTCGGCTACACCTTC.